Reported below is one TCR beta chain. The antigen is not known. One end of the junction fails to match germline, which may point to a read error. The sample comes from a study of cytomegalovirus exposure and HLA in healthy donors. General study findings and limits: Several of the most significant clusters were apparently associated with common viral pathogens in a later analysis.

The CDR3 sequence is 18 residues long. Germline V gene sequence: CDR1 SSHAT, CDR2 FNYEAQ (reference sequence). The PCR employed 60 Vbeta primers together with 13 Jbeta primers. Libraries were prepared by immunoSEQ multiplex PCR; TCRdb keeps only in-frame clonotypes and omits some of them. The sample comprises 100,000 or so clones, 76% of which are singletons, and approximately 8% rests with the top ten. The sequence came from a man aged 35 to 55 in good health and CMV-seropositive. The chain carries TRBV7-7 and TRBJ2-1, with 8 bases fitting TRBD2. Material for sequencing was PBMCs. The CDR3 DNA reads as TGTGCTAGCAGCCCCCGAGGGGGACTAGGTAATGCCTACAATGAGCAGTTCTTC. Amino acids: CASSPRGGLGNAYNEQFF.